The 18 T cell receptor beta chains listed next were all sequenced from one sample in a study of blood T cell repertoires in COVID-19. This table comes from immunoSEQ multiplex PCR, and its TCRdb copy is limited to in-frame clones, with some not included. This table has about 220,000 clones, around 84% appearing once. Material: peripheral blood. The receptors here all came from a man in his fifties with active or convalescent COVID-19.

The CDR3 coding sequence is TGTGCCAGCAGTCAACCCTTAACAGGGCTGAGGAATGAGCAGTTCTTC. It is translated as CASSQPLTGLRNEQFF. The V call is TRBV3-1 (or the pseudogene TRBV3-2), the J call TRBJ2-1; D is possibly TRBD1 (6 bases). CDR3 length equals 16 residues. In germline, CDR1 is LGHDT, CDR2 YNNKEL (reference sequence). Trimming removed 6 bases at V and 7 bases at J, with 22 bases between.

The chain joins TRBV3-1 (or the pseudogene TRBV3-2) to TRBJ2-1; D perhaps matches TRBD2 (5 bases). The CDR3 runs to 16 residues. V lost 4 bases, J lost 3 bases, and 16 bases lay in between. Germline V CDR1 and CDR2: LGHDT, YNNKEL (reference sequence). The DNA of the CDR3 is TGTGCCAGCAGCCCGGGGAACAAGGGCCGCTACAATGAGCAGTTCTTC. Translating gives CASSPGNKGRYNEQFF.

The chain has TRBV9 and TRBJ1-2; 8 bases fit TRBD1. The CDR3 consists of 14 residues. CDR1 is SGDLS and CDR2 is YYNGEE in the germline V gene. The V and J ends lost 0 bases and 7 bases, in that order; junction bases with no gene match: 5. The CDR3 loop is CASSVGWDRLGYTF. CDR3 nucleotides: TGTGCCAGCAGCGTAGGATGGGACAGGCTTGGCTACACCTTC.

This chain links TRBV6-5 with TRBJ1-6; 9 bases align to TRBD1. This CDR3 has 15 amino acids. From germline, CDR1 is MNHEY and CDR2 SVGAGI. With V trimmed by 7 bases and J by 9 bases, 10 bases remained unmatched. CDR3 sequence (DNA): TGTGCCAGCACCCGGTCGGGACAGGGAGGTTCACCCCTCCACTTT. Translating it yields CASTRSGQGGSPLHF.

V gene TRBV9 combines with J gene TRBJ2-5, with TRBD2 matching over 11 bases. There are 15 residues in the CDR3. The trim removed 3 bases at V and 1 base at J, leaving 2 bases unmatched. CDR1 is SGDLS and CDR2 is YYNGEE in the germline V gene. The CDR3 DNA sequence: TGTGCCAGCAGCGGGCTAGCGGGAGGCCAAGAGACCCAGTACTTC. The encoded protein is CASSGLAGGQETQYF.

V and J are TRBV19 and TRBJ1-5; D is ambiguous. The CDR3 is 15 residues long. The germline gives CDR1 LNHDA, CDR2 SQIVND (reference sequence). Trimming stripped 3 bases from V and 5 bases from J, with 14 bases between. The CDR3 protein is CASSMSEASYQPQHF. CDR3 coding DNA: TGTGCCAGTAGTATGAGTGAGGCCTCATATCAGCCCCAGCATTTT. The full variable domain, in which reference TRBV19 and TRBJ1-5 provide the parts outside the CDR3, is DGGITQSPKYLFRKEGQNVTLSCEQNLNHDAMYWYRQDPGQGLRLIYYSQIVNDFQKGDIAEGYSVSREKKESFPLTVTSAQKNPTAFYLCASSMSEASYQPQHFGDGTRLSIL.

This clone was counted only a few times. This chain uses TRBV5-6 with TRBJ2-7; 7 bases map to TRBD1. V lost 0 bases, J lost 4 bases, and 7 bases stayed unmatched. The CDR3 totals 15 residues. Germline loops: CDR1 SGHDT, CDR2 YYEEEE. CDR3 sequence reads: CASSLGQGNRYEQYV. CDR3 DNA sequence: TGTGCCAGCAGCTTGGGACAGGGCAATCGATACGAGCAGTACGTC.

The chain uses TRBV29-1 and TRBJ1-2; tentatively, D is TRBD1 (6 bases). The germline CDR1 and CDR2 sequences are SQVTM and ANQGSEA. Between the trimmed V and J ends, which lost 7 bases and 2 bases, there was a span of 14 bases. CDR3 length: 13 residues. The CDR3 loop is CSAVPTGNYGYTF. CDR3 nucleotide sequence: TGCAGCGCCGTCCCCACAGGGAACTATGGCTACACCTTC.

The table lists this clone with a few counts. This rearrangement joins TRBV18 to TRBJ2-1, with 7 positions matching TRBD1. The CDR3 consists of 13 residues. Trimming removed 6 bases from V and 7 bases from J; junction bases left unmatched: 6. Germline CDR1 is KGHSH and CDR2 is LQKENI. CDR3 protein: CASSATGSNEQFF. CDR3 bases: TGTGCCAGCTCGGCGACAGGGTCGAATGAGCAGTTCTTC.

This clone was detected once. The chain carries TRBV18 and TRBJ1-3; weak D call: TRBD1 (5 bases). The length of the CDR3 is 15 residues. Germline loops: CDR1 KGHSH, CDR2 LQKENI. Trimming removed 6 bases from V and 0 bases from J, with 12 bases in between. The CDR3, as DNA: TGTGCCAGCTCTCTGGACACCAACTCTGGAAACACCATATATTTT. Amino acids: CASSLDTNSGNTIYF.

The J gene is TRBJ2-3, the V gene TRBV5-1, with 11 bases aligning to TRBD1. V shed 4 bases and J 6 bases; nucleotides not matched to a gene: 4. CDR1 SGHRS and CDR2 YFSETQ come from the germline V gene. CDR3 length: 14 amino acids. The CDR3 nucleotides read TGCGCCAGCAGCCTCCGGACAGGGGGCGATACGCAGTATTTT. Translating gives CASSLRTGGDTQYF.

This chain connects TRBV7-8 to TRBJ2-1; TRBD2 aligns across 11 bases. Germline V gene data show CDR1 as SGHVS and CDR2 as FQNEAQ. This CDR3 is 15 amino acids long. V shed 7 bases, J shed 6 bases, and the junction held 8 bases outside the gene matches. This chain's CDR3 is CASTPSGGPRNEQFF. The CDR3 DNA is TGTGCCAGCACCCCTAGCGGGGGGCCGCGCAATGAGCAGTTCTTC.

The chain couples TRBV5-5 to TRBJ1-1; no clear D. This CDR3 is 14 amino acids long. Germline CDR1 and CDR2: SGHKS and YYEKEE (reference sequence). Trimming removed 0 bases from V and 6 bases from J, with 12 bases in between. CDR3 sequence reads: CASSLAAVNAEAFF. CDR3 DNA sequence: TGTGCCAGCAGCTTGGCGGCGGTAAACGCTGAAGCTTTCTTT.

The genes are TRBV4-3 and TRBJ1-1, with 7 bases fitting TRBD1. CDR1 and CDR2 (germline): LGHNA, YSLEER. The CDR3 contains 14 residues. Trimming at V came to 4 bases and at J to 1 base, leaving 3 bases not matched to a gene. CDR3 in DNA: TGCGCCAGCAGCCTATGGACAGGGAACACTGAAGCTTTCTTT. As protein: CASSLWTGNTEAFF.

The chain links TRBV20-1 to TRBJ1-1; possibly TRBD1 for D (5 bases). The germline V and J ends were trimmed by 1 base and 7 bases, with 7 bases remaining between them. The CDR3 covers 11 residues. The germline V gene encodes CDR1 DFQATT and CDR2 SNEGSKA (reference sequence). CDR3: CSARGQLEAFF. In DNA, the CDR3 is TGCAGTGCTAGAGGACAGCTTGAAGCTTTCTTT.

This clone appeared a single time. The chain couples TRBV28 to TRBJ1-2, with D possibly matching TRBD1 (6 bases). The CDR3 contains 15 residues. Trimming removed 5 bases from V and 4 bases from J, with 17 bases in between. Per germline, CDR1 MDHEN and CDR2 SYDVKM. For the CDR3, the DNA is TGTGCCAGCAGTGTTCTTATCGGACAGTCCTATGGCTACACCTTC. Its protein product is CASSVLIGQSYGYTF.

The chain is built from TRBV19 and TRBJ2-3, with D possibly being TRBD1 (5 bases). The CDR3 runs 13 residues. Germline V gene lookup returns CDR1 LNHDA and CDR2 SQIVND (reference sequence). V shed 7 bases and J shed 1 base, with 9 bases lying between them. The CDR3 DNA reads TGTGCCAGTACCTTACAGGGCACAGATACGCAGTATTTT. Amino acid sequence: CASTLQGTDTQYF. Drawing the rest from reference TRBV19 and TRBJ2-3, the complete variable domain is DGGITQSPKYLFRKEGQNVTLSCEQNLNHDAMYWYRQDPGQGLRLIYYSQIVNDFQKGDIAEGYSVSREKKESFPLTVTSAQKNPTAFYLCASTLQGTDTQYFGPGTRLTVL.

The chain employs TRBV9 and TRBJ2-1, with TRBD2 identical over 8 bases. Germline V gene data show CDR1 as SGDLS and CDR2 as YYNGEE. The CDR3 contains 14 residues. V dropped 0 bases and J dropped 8; count of bases not matched to a gene: 4. CDR3 nucleotides: TGTGCCAGCAGCGTAGAACTAGCGGACGATGAGCAGTTCTTC. Protein: CASSVELADDEQFF.